This TCR beta chain was captured in a study of T cells in Graves' hyperthyroidism and ophthalmopathy. RNA transcripts provided the source from which TCR beta CDR3 regions were amplified. HTBI primers drove first-round RT-PCR of the TCR CDR3. TCRdb recomputed calls from the multiplex PCR reads with MiXCR, one row per CDR3 protein. The sample has some 300,000 distinct CDR3 sequences; roughly a fifth are singletons. Germline CDR1 reads DFQATT; CDR2 reads SNEGSKA (reference sequence). The CDR3 runs to 13 residues. V lost 6 bases and J 4 bases, leaving 13 bases between the germline ends. In its sample, this clonotype was seen a few times. The antigen is not known. Among ophthalmopathy patients, the Clinical Activity Score reached at least 3, the NOSPECS grade reached at least 4, and duration remained under 3 months. The diagnostic basis comprised clinical symptoms, serum thyroxine and TRAb, thyroid ultrasound and orbital computed tomography. A roughly 9.3 ml volume of fresh peripheral blood provided the PBMCs.

Findings of the study overall: Most clonotypes that expanded in the thyroid above 0.001 also showed up in blood.

The source is a man aged 50-60 years with Graves' ophthalmopathy. Sequenced: blood. This sequence joins TRBV20-1 and TRBJ1-3, with D hard to call. CDR3 nucleotide sequence: TGCAGTGCCTCAACGACCCGGGGAAACACCATATATTTT. Its translation is CSASTTRGNTIYF.